The 2 T cell receptor beta chains in this list originate from one sample, sequenced in a study of T cells in women clearing cervical HPV infection. Method: immunoSEQ multiplex PCR; TCRdb's copy keeps in-frame clones and lacks some. The data include around 35,000 clones; the top ten clones carry 1.5% to 2%. The sample taken for sequencing was blood buffy coat. Source of these receptors: a woman aged 18-69 years with a cervical HPV16 infection that either progressed to CIN3+ or cleared (not recorded which).

As for this clone: The read stops 3 residues short of the end of the CDR3; the missing end is completed from the germline J gene. The chain couples TRBV2 to TRBJ2-1; D may be TRBD2 (6 bases). With 6 bases removed from V and 9 bases from J, the gap between germline ends came to 15 bases. This CDR3 comprises 13 residues. Per the germline V gene, CDR1 is SNHLY and CDR2 is FYNNEI. This chain's CDR3 is CASRLGGGGEQFF. The sequenced CDR3 bases are TGTGCCAGCAGGTTGGGGGGAGGCGGTGAG.

The CDR3 reads CASLQSNQPQHF. The covered CDR3 bases are TGTGCCAGCCTTCAGAGCAATCAGCCC. The chain is built from TRBV28 and TRBJ1-5; the D is unclear. Read coverage stops 3 residues before the CDR3 terminus; the germline J gene supplies the remainder. V lost 8 bases to trimming and J lost 1 base, with 6 bases between them. Germline CDR1 and CDR2: MDHEN and SYDVKM. The CDR3 loop spans 12 amino acids.